This TCR beta chain was identified in a study of metastatic and nonmetastatic thyroid tumors. Each patient came to thyroid surgery without any prior treatment (of any kind). TCRdb re-called the PCR reads through MiXCR. The data show about 34,000 clones, around 15% seen once. V was trimmed by 3 bases and J by 2 bases, leaving 13 bases between them. Germline CDR1 SGHDT, CDR2 YYEEEE. The CDR3 is 15 amino acids. This clone occurred many times. The origin of this receptor is a female donor with papillary thyroid cancer or a benign thyroid nodule (not recorded which). Some clones in this sample may be carry-over from other donors' samples. Sequenced input: blood. The chain joins TRBV5-6 to TRBJ2-3; D gene unclear. DNA for the CDR3: TGTGCCAGCAGCTCGCGCCGACCCCCCACAGATACGCAGTATTTT. It is translated as CASSSRRPPTDTQYF.